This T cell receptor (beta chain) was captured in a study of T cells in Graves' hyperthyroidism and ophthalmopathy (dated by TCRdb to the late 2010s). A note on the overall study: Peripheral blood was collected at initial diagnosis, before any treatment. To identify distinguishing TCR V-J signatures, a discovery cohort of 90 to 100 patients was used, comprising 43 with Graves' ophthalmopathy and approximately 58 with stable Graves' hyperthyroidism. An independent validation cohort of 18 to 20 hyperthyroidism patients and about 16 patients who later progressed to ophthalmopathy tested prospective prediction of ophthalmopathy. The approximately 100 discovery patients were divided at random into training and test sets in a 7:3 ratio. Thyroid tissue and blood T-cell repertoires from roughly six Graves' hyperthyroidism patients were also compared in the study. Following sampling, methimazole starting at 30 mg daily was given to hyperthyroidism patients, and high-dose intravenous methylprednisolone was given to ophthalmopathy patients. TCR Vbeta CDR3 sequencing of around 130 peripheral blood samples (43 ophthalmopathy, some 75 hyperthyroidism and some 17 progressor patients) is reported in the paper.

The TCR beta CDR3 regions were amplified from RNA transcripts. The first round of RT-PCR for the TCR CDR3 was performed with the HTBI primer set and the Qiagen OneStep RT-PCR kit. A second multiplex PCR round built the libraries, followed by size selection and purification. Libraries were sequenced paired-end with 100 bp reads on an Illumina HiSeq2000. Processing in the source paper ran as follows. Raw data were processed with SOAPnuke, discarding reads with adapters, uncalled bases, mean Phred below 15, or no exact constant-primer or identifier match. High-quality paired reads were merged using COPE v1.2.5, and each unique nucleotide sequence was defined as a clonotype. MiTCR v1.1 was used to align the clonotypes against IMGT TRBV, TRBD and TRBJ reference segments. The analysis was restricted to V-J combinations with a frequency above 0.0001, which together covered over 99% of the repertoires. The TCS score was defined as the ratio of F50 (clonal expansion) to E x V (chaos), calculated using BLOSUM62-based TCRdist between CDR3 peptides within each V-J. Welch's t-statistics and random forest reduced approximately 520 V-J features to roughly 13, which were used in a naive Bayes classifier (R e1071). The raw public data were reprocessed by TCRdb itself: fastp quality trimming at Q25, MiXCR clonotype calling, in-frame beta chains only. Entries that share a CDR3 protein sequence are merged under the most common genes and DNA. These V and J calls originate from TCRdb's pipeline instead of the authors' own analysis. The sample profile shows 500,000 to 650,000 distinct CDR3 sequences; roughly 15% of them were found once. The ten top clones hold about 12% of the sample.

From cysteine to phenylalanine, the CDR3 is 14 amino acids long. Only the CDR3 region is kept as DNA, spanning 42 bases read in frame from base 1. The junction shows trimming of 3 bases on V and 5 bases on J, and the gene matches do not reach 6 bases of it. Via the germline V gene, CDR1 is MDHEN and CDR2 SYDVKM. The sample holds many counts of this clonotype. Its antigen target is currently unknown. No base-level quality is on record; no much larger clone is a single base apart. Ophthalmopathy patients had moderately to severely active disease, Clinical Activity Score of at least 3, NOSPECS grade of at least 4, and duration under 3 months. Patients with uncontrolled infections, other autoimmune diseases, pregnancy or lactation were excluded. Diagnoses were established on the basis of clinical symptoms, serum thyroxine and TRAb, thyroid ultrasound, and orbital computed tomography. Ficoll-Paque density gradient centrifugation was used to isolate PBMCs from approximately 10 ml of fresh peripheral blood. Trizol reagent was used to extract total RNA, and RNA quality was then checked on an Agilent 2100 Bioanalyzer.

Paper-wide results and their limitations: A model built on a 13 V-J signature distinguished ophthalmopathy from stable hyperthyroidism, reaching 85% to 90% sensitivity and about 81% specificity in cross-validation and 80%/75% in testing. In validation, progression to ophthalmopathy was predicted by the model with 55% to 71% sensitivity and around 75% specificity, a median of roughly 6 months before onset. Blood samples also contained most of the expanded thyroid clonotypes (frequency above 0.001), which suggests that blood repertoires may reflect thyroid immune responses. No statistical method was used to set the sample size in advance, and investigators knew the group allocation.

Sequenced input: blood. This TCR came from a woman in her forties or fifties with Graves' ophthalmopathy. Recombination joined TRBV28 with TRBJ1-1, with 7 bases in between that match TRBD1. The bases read TGTGCCAGCAGTTTGGTTACAGGGGAGACTGAAGCTTTCTTT. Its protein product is CASSLVTGETEAFF.